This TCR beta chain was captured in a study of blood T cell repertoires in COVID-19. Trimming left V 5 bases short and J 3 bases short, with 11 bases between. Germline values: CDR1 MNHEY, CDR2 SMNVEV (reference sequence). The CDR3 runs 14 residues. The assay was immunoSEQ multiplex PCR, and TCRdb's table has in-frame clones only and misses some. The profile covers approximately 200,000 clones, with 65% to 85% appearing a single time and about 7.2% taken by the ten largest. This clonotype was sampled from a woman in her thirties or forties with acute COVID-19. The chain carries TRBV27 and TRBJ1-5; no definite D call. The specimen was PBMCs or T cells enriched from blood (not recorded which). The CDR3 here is CASSLRQPNQPQHF. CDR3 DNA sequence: TGTGCCAGCAGTCTAAGACAACCCAATCAGCCCCAGCATTTT.